Presented here are 29 T cell receptor beta chains from one specimen sequenced in a study of shared clonotypes between healthy human individuals. Naive CD8 isolation took CD45RO-negative cells positively selected for CCR7 and excluded terminally differentiated effector memory CD45RA+ cells. Data came from immunoSEQ multiplex PCR; TCRdb stores just in-frame clones and leaves some out. The profile shows some 2 million clones, about 94% of them singletons. Sequencing used naive CD8+ T cells sorted from blood. The origin of the receptors is a man between 18 and 29 years old in good health.

The chain joins TRBV6-5 to TRBJ2-2, with TRBD1 matching 7 bases. CDR1 is MNHEY, CDR2 SVGAGI, per germline. The CDR3 is 13 residues long. The V segment lost 0 bases and the J segment 10 bases; nucleotides outside the gene matches: 2. CDR3 DNA: TGTGCCAGCAGTTACTCGACAGGGAAGGAGCTGTTTTTT. It is translated as CASSYSTGKELFF.

Concerning this clone itself: In the same sample, other DNA sequences code for this CDR3. The V gene is TRBV19, the J gene TRBJ2-7; D is unclear. Trimming left V 3 bases short and J 0 bases short, with 6 bases between. Germline CDR1 LNHDA, CDR2 SQIVND (reference sequence). This CDR3 region has 13 residues. The CDR3 nucleotides are TGTGCCAGTAGTATTTCCGCCTCCTACGAGCAGTACTTC. This translates into CASSISASYEQYF.

As DNA, the CDR3 is TGCGCCAGCAGTGAGTCGTGGGGGTGGCCGGCCGATGAGCAGTTCTTC. Translating it yields CASSESWGWPADEQFF. The genes are TRBV10-2 and TRBJ2-1; the D call may be TRBD1 or TRBD2 (5 bases each). The germline V gene has CDR1 WSHSY and CDR2 SAAADI. The length of the CDR3 is 16 residues. Trimming stripped 0 bases from V and 8 bases from J, with 17 bases between.

The chain uses TRBV27 and TRBJ2-7; D perhaps matches TRBD2 (6 bases). Trimming shortened V by 6 bases and J by 0 bases, and 12 bases separated the two germline ends. CDR1 is MNHEY and CDR2 is SMNVEV in the germline V gene (reference sequence). The CDR3 runs 14 residues. CDR3 sequence reads: CASRLAALSYEQYF. The CDR3 nucleotides read TGTGCCAGCAGGTTAGCGGCTCTCTCCTACGAGCAGTACTTC.

V gene TRBV9 combines with J gene TRBJ1-6, with TRBD1 matching 9 bases. The CDR3 has 16 residues. V was pared by 2 bases and J by 1 base, with 1 base of the junction left unmatched. Germline V gene sequence: CDR1 SGDLS, CDR2 YYNGEE. For the CDR3, the DNA is TGTGCCAGCAGCGTGGGGACAGGGTCCTATAATTCACCCCTCCACTTT. Amino acid sequence: CASSVGTGSYNSPLHF.

This chain uses TRBV19 with TRBJ2-7, with D tentatively TRBD1 (6 bases). Germline CDR1 and CDR2: LNHDA and SQIVND (reference sequence). Trimming stripped 3 bases from V and 2 bases from J, with 17 bases between. The CDR3 consists of 16 residues. CDR3 DNA sequence: TGTGCCAGTAGTATTTTCGCTAGCCCAGGGGCCTACGAGCAGTACTTC. This gives the protein CASSIFASPGAYEQYF.

The gene calls are TRBV6-1 and TRBJ2-7, with D possibly being TRBD2 (6 bases). The ends were cut back, 2 bases at V and 7 bases at J, with 15 bases in the middle. Germline CDR1 MNHNS, CDR2 SASEGT. The CDR3 is 14 amino acids. The CDR3, as DNA: TGTGCCAGCAGTGAACGGCGGGAAATTGGGGAGCAGTACTTC. As protein: CASSERREIGEQYF.

This chain uses TRBV11-2 with TRBJ2-7, with 16 bases fitting TRBD2. CDR3 size: 15 residues. Trimming removed 5 bases from V and 12 bases from J; junction bases left unmatched: 10. Germline loops: CDR1 SGHAT, CDR2 FQNNGV. Here the CDR3 DNA reads TGTGCCAGCAGCCGGGGACTAGCGGGGGGGCTAGGTTCGTACTTC. Amino acid sequence: CASSRGLAGGLGSYF.

This clone was observed a few times. The chain carries TRBV2 and TRBJ1-3, with 7 bases identical to TRBD1. CDR3 length: 15 residues. The V gene's germline CDR1 is SNHLY and CDR2 FYNNEI. The V and J ends lost 7 bases and 2 bases, in that order; junction bases with no gene match: 8. The CDR3 reads CASMRDRDTGNTIYF. Written as DNA, the CDR3 is TGTGCCAGCATGAGAGACAGGGACACTGGAAACACCATATATTTT.

The chain employs TRBV29-1 and TRBJ2-1; 7 bases are shared with TRBD1. CDR3 length equals 15 residues. The germline gives CDR1 SQVTM, CDR2 ANQGSEA. Losses at the gene ends were 7 bases for V and 0 bases for J; bases not matched to a gene: 9. The CDR3 sequence is CSADGGQSSYNEQFF. The CDR3 nucleotides are TGCAGCGCTGATGGGGGACAGTCCTCCTACAATGAGCAGTTCTTC.

V usage is TRBV27 and J usage is TRBJ2-7; D could derive from TRBD1 or TRBD2 (5 bases each). Germline CDR1 is MNHEY and CDR2 is SMNVEV (reference sequence). This CDR3 spans 16 amino acids. V was clipped by 5 bases and J by 2 bases, with 19 bases between them. CDR3: CASSSSSGTIAYEQYF. The CDR3 region has the DNA TGTGCCAGCAGTAGCTCCTCCGGGACGATAGCCTACGAGCAGTACTTC.

The rearrangement links TRBV11-2 to TRBJ1-6; no definite D call. CDR3 length: 15 residues. Germline V CDR1 and CDR2: SGHAT, FQNNGV. V was clipped by 5 bases and J by 5 bases, with 13 bases between them. CDR3 residues: CASSRGPLHNSPLHF. CDR3 DNA: TGTGCCAGCAGCCGGGGTCCACTTCATAATTCACCCCTCCACTTT. Using reference TRBV11-2 and TRBJ1-6 for the parts outside the CDR3, the full variable domain is EAGVAQSPRYKIIEKRQSVAFWCNPISGHATLYWYQQILGQGPKLLIQFQNNGVVDDSQLPKDRFSAERLKGVDSTLKIQPAKLEDSAVYLCASSRGPLHNSPLHFGNGTRLTVT.

This clone was detected only a few times. The gene calls are TRBV7-8 and TRBJ1-5, with D possibly TRBD1 on 5 matching bases. The germline V and J ends were trimmed by 5 bases and 0 bases, with 14 bases remaining between them. The CDR3 runs 16 residues. CDR1 and CDR2 (germline): SGHVS, FQNEAQ. The CDR3 protein is CASSPAEGYSNQPQHF. In DNA, the CDR3 is TGTGCCAGCAGCCCGGCGGAGGGGTATAGCAATCAGCCCCAGCATTTT.

Notes on this clone: An end of the junction does not agree with germline; a read error may underlie this. The genes are TRBV7-7 and TRBJ2-7; 7 nucleotides agree with TRBD2. Germline loops: CDR1 SSHAT, CDR2 FNYEAQ (reference sequence). The CDR3 has 15 residues. The CDR3 here is CASSLGAGVSYEQYF. CDR3 DNA: TGTGCTAGCAGCTTAGGGGCGGGGGTTTCCTACGAGCAGTACTTC.

The J gene is TRBJ1-1, the V gene TRBV21-1; the D call of TRBD1 is as the table states it, not checked on the DNA. TRBV21-1 is tagged as a pseudogene. CDR3 size: 14 residues. CDR3 bases: TGTGCCAGCAGCAACCGGACAGGGAGGACTGAAGCTTTCTTT. Translating gives CASSNRTGRTEAFF.

In its sample, this clone was seen a few times. J is TRBJ1-6 and V is TRBV7-2, with TRBD1 matching over 7 bases. Trimming removed 5 bases from V and 7 bases from J; junction bases left unmatched: 8. Germline V CDR1 and CDR2: SGHTA, FQGNSA. The CDR3 contains 15 residues. In nucleotides, the CDR3 is TGTGCCAGCAGCGCTGACAGGGTGGGGAATTCACCCCTCCACTTT. This translates into CASSADRVGNSPLHF.

This chain joins TRBV27 and TRBJ1-4, with a tentative D call TRBD1 (6 bases). CDR1 MNHEY and CDR2 SMNVEV come from the germline V gene (reference sequence). Trimming took 5 bases from V and 7 from J, leaving 14 bases between them. CDR3 size: 14 residues. This chain's CDR3 is CASSERGLAEKLFF. The CDR3 coding sequence is TGTGCCAGCAGTGAACGGGGGCTAGCTGAAAAACTGTTTTTT.

This clone was observed a single time. V and J are TRBV29-1 and TRBJ1-1; D unresolved. CDR1 and CDR2 (germline): SQVTM, ANQGSEA. The CDR3 totals 11 residues. Trimming left V 4 bases short and J 5 bases short, with 8 bases between. In nucleotides, the CDR3 is TGCAGCGTTGGCCCATCGACTGAAGCTTTCTTT. Translated: CSVGPSTEAFF.

V is TRBV28 and J is TRBJ1-4; TRBD1 is a possible D gene (5 bases). Germline V gene lookup returns CDR1 MDHEN and CDR2 SYDVKM. Trimming removed 5 bases from V and 2 bases from J, with 12 bases in between. The CDR3 length is 15 residues. Here the CDR3 DNA reads TGTGCCAGCAGTCCTCTCGGGACCACTAATGAAAAACTGTTTTTT. The encoded protein is CASSPLGTTNEKLFF.

The chain uses TRBV10-3 and TRBJ2-3; 7 bases fit TRBD1. The V gene's germline CDR1 is ENHRY and CDR2 SYGVKD. CDR3 size: 16 residues. V lost 3 bases, J lost 0 bases, and 6 bases stayed unmatched. In nucleotides, the CDR3 is TGTGCCATCAGTGACCGGACAGGTCCAAGCACAGATACGCAGTATTTT. It specifies CAISDRTGPSTDTQYF.

The chain uses TRBV7-9 and TRBJ2-1; D gene uncertain. From germline, CDR1 is SEHNR and CDR2 FQNEAQ (reference sequence). With 5 bases removed from V and 5 bases from J, the gap between germline ends came to 7 bases. This CDR3 contains 12 residues. The CDR3 DNA sequence: TGTGCCAGCAGCACACTCAACAATGAGCAGTTCTTC. It codes for CASSTLNNEQFF. Full variable domain (rest looked up from reference TRBV7-9 and TRBJ2-1): DTGVSQNPRHKITKRGQNVTFRCDPISEHNRLYWYRQTLGQGPEFLTYFQNEAQLEKSRLLSDRFSAERPKGSFSTLEIQRTEQGDSAMYLCASSTLNNEQFFGPGTRLTVL.

The genes are TRBV7-2 and TRBJ2-3; D is uncertain. Per germline, CDR1 SGHTA and CDR2 FQGNSA. The V gene lost 5 bases and the J gene lost 0 bases, with 12 bases spanning the gap. This CDR3 spans 15 amino acids. CDR3 protein: CASSIRAYSTDTQYF. DNA for the CDR3: TGTGCCAGCAGCATCCGGGCATACAGCACAGATACGCAGTATTTT.

The DNA of the CDR3 is TGTGCCAGCACCGCGAACACCGGGGAGCTGTTTTTT. Its translation: CASTANTGELFF. This rearrangement joins TRBV9 to TRBJ2-2; no firm D call. Trimming stripped 6 bases from V and 0 bases from J, with 3 bases between. CDR1 and CDR2 from the germline V gene are SGDLS and YYNGEE. The CDR3 is made up of 12 amino acids.

The V call is TRBV7-9, the J call TRBJ2-5; 11 bases map to TRBD1. Germline assignment: CDR1 SEHNR and CDR2 FQNEAQ (reference sequence). This CDR3 comprises 16 residues. The V gene end was trimmed by 1 base and the J gene end by 3 bases; junction bases not matched to a gene: 4. CDR3 bases: TGTGCCAGCAGCTTAGGGGACAGGGGGGCTGAAGAGACCCAGTACTTC. Its protein is CASSLGDRGAEETQYF.

As regards this clone: This specimen includes other DNA sequences encoding the same CDR3. The chain uses TRBV9 and TRBJ1-1; D might be TRBD1 (5 bases). Germline V gives CDR1 SGDLS, CDR2 YYNGEE. The CDR3 runs to 13 residues. V was pared by 2 bases and J by 3 bases, with 8 bases between. This CDR3 reads CASSVGGYTEAFF. CDR3 sequence (DNA): TGTGCCAGCAGCGTGGGGGGTTACACTGAAGCTTTCTTT.

This chain uses TRBV6-5 with TRBJ1-1, with 7 bases that match TRBD1. Germline values: CDR1 MNHEY, CDR2 SVGAGI. CDR3 length equals 13 residues. The V gene end was trimmed by 5 bases and the J gene end by 3 bases; junction bases not matched to a gene: 3. The CDR3 nucleotides are TGTGCCAGCAGTAACACAGGGGACACTGAAGCTTTCTTT. Protein sequence: CASSNTGDTEAFF.

This clone was seen just once. The chain recombines TRBV29-1 with TRBJ1-2; 7 bases align to TRBD1. CDR1 is SQVTM, CDR2 ANQGSEA, per germline. The CDR3 has 13 amino acids. J was trimmed by 6 bases and V by 6 bases; bases with no gene match: 10. The CDR3 DNA follows: TGCAGCGTGAAGGGGGCCACAGTGGATGGCTACACCTTC. Residues: CSVKGATVDGYTF.

This clone was detected only once. This chain uses TRBV2 with TRBJ2-7; D is unclear. The CDR3 totals 14 residues. Looked up from germline, CDR1 is SNHLY and CDR2 is FYNNEI. V was trimmed by 8 bases and J by 2 bases, leaving 16 bases between them. The CDR3 reads CASLAVVSTYEQYF. The CDR3 DNA reads as TGTGCCAGCTTAGCTGTGGTTTCGACCTACGAGCAGTACTTC.

This clone occurred a few times. The rearrangement uses TRBV25-1 and TRBJ1-1; no definite D call. Trimming cost V 3 bases and J 5 bases, with 7 bases left between them. Germline V gene sequence: CDR1 MGHDK, CDR2 SYGVNS. CDR3 size: 12 residues. The CDR3 sequence: CASSDWRTEAFF. In nucleotides, the CDR3 is TGTGCCAGCAGTGACTGGAGAACTGAAGCTTTCTTT.